This note documents a single T cell receptor beta chain sequence. The sample comes from a study of blood T cell repertoires in COVID-19. In germline, CDR1 is MDHEN, CDR2 SYDVKM. Trimming left V 10 bases short and J 1 base short, with 14 bases between. The CDR3 is made up of 14 amino acids. Sequencing was performed with immunoSEQ multiplex PCR; in TCRdb, only in-frame clones are kept and a portion is missing. The sample lists fewer than 200,000 clones; less than 90% were seen once. The sequencing sample was made of peripheral blood. The chain links TRBV28 to TRBJ1-5; D may be TRBD1 (5 bases). The sequence was collected from a man aged 65 to 85 with active or convalescent COVID-19. Written as DNA, the CDR3 is TGTGCCAACCGCGGGGAGGGGAGCAATCAGCCCCAGCATTTT. Residues: CANRGEGSNQPQHF.